Listed below are T cell receptor beta chains from one sample, sequenced in a study of CD8 T cells in Susac syndrome. Each CDR3 protein is one row after TCRdb ran MiXCR on the immunoSEQ multiplex PCR reads. The sample holds about 130,000 distinct CDR3 sequences, more than 90% seen once. Sequenced sample: CD8+ T cells from PBMCs. All receptors derive from a human donor with Susac syndrome. Both conserved end residues are part of each CDR3. D genes are given only for firm matches. Size tells how often a clone was seen (once, few, many) or the class of an expanded clone, and some rows leave it out.

D	V	size	J	DNA	CDR3
-	TRBV7-9	-	TRBJ1-1	TGTGCCAGCAGCTTATTGCAGCGAACTGAAGCTTTCTTT	CASSLLQRTEAFF
TRBD1	TRBV5-6	-	TRBJ1-1	TGTGCCAGCAGCTTGGAGGGGGCCAGTGAAGCTTTCTTT	CASSLEGASEAFF
TRBD2	TRBV20-1	-	TRBJ2-7	TGCAGTGCTAGAGAAACCGGGGACTACTACGAGCAGTACTTC	CSARETGDYYEQYF
TRBD2	TRBV5-1	once	TRBJ2-3	TGCGCCAGCAGCTTGGACACTAGCGGATACACAGATACGCAGTATTTT	CASSLDTSGYTDTQYF
TRBD1	TRBV19	-	TRBJ1-5	TGTGCCACTCAACGGGACAGGGGGCTGGACAATCAGCCCCAGCATTTT	CATQRDRGLDNQPQHF
-	TRBV12-3/TRBV12-4	-	TRBJ2-1	TGTGCCAGCAGTTTTGGGGGGAATGAGCAGTTCTTC	CASSFGGNEQFF
-	TRBV24-1	-	TRBJ2-1	TGTGCCACCAGTGATTCGACAGAATACAATGAGCAGTTCTTC	CATSDSTEYNEQFF
-	TRBV7-6	-	TRBJ2-7	TGTGCCAGCAGCTCCGGGCCCCAAAGCTCCTACGAGCAGTACTTC	CASSSGPQSSYEQYF
-	TRBV19	-	TRBJ1-1	TGTGCCAGTAGTATCACATTTTGGGCCTTTAACACTGAAGCTTTCTTT	CASSITFWAFNTEAFF
-	TRBV30	-	TRBJ2-2	TGTGCCTGGAGTGGACTCACCGGGGAGCTGTTTTTT	CAWSGLTGELFF
-	TRBV5-1	-	TRBJ2-2	TGCGCCAGCAGCTTGGACCCCGAAGGCGCCGGGGAGCTGTTTTTT	CASSLDPEGAGELFF
-	TRBV6-2/TRBV6-3	-	TRBJ1-2	TGTGCCAGCAGTTTGGACTATGGCTACACCTTC	CASSLDYGYTF
-	TRBV4-1	once	TRBJ2-1	TGCGCCAGCAGCCAAGATAAGGGGGGAGCTTACAATGAGCAGTTCTTC	CASSQDKGGAYNEQFF
-	TRBV27	-	TRBJ2-1	TGTGCCAGCAGTCCCCGCTTGAGCTCCTACAATGAGCAGTTCTTC	CASSPRLSSYNEQFF
TRBD1	TRBV7-8	-	TRBJ2-7	TGTGCCAGCAGCATAGACAGGGGGCTTGGCGAGCAGTACTTC	CASSIDRGLGEQYF
TRBD1	TRBV7-8	-	TRBJ2-7	TGTGCCAGCACCCCCCGGGACAGGGACCACGAGCAGTACTTC	CASTPRDRDHEQYF
-	TRBV12-3/TRBV12-4	-	TRBJ1-2	TGTGCCAGCAGTCACGCCGGGGGTGCGGATGGCTACACCTTC	CASSHAGGADGYTF
-	TRBV19	-	TRBJ2-7	TGTGCCAGTAGTATAGGTCGGGACCGGGGCTACGAGCAGTACTTC	CASSIGRDRGYEQYF
-	TRBV27	-	TRBJ2-3	TGTGCCAGCAGTCCATTACAGGTTGGCGCAGATACGCAGTATTTT	CASSPLQVGADTQYF
-	TRBV5-4	-	TRBJ2-7	TGTGCCAGCAGCTTGGACACTTACGAGCAGTACTTC	CASSLDTYEQYF
-	TRBV12-3/TRBV12-4	-	TRBJ1-3	TGTGCCCTCACCGTTGGAAACACCATATATTTT	CALTVGNTIYF
-	TRBV20-1	-	TRBJ2-7	TGCAGTGCCAGTCAGGAGCGGACAGCCTACGAGCAGTACTTC	CSASQERTAYEQYF
-	TRBV30	-	TRBJ2-1	TGTGCCTGGATGGGGGTTAGGAATGAGCAGTTCTTC	CAWMGVRNEQFF
-	TRBV30	-	TRBJ2-3	TGTGCCTGGAGTGTAGGGACCTCGTCGGCAGATACGCAGTATTTT	CAWSVGTSSADTQYF
-	TRBV7-9	-	TRBJ1-5	TGTGCCATCTCGGATGGGTGGGGTCAGCCCCAGCATTTT	CAISDGWGQPQHF
TRBD1	TRBV7-2	once	TRBJ1-2	TGTGCCAGCAGCCAGTGGGGGACAGCGGGGGATTATAACTATGGCTACACCTTC	CASSQWGTAGDYNYGYTF
-	TRBV4-1	-	TRBJ1-5	TGCGCCAGCAGCCAAGATGACGGCCTTGAGGGGCCCCAGCATTTT	CASSQDDGLEGPQHF
TRBD1	TRBV29-1	-	TRBJ2-5	TGCAGCGTTGTGACTCCGGACAGGGACCTACGGACCCAGTACTTC	CSVVTPDRDLRTQYF
-	TRBV13	-	TRBJ1-1	TGTGCCAGCAGCTTAGGACAGGGTTCTCGAGGCACTGAAGCTTTCTTT	CASSLGQGSRGTEAFF
-	TRBV12-3/TRBV12-4	-	TRBJ2-3	TGTGCCAGCAGTTTTGAGGGCGGAGCCGAGGCCGTGGATACGCAGTATTTT	CASSFEGGAEAVDTQYF
-	TRBV5-4	-	TRBJ2-1	TGTGCCAGCAGCACCACGACAGGCCCCTACAATGAGCAGTTCTTC	CASSTTTGPYNEQFF
-	TRBV5-4	-	TRBJ1-5	TGTGCCAGCAGCCTGGACGGAGGTCAGCCCCAGCATTTT	CASSLDGGQPQHF
-	TRBV20-1	-	TRBJ2-3	TGCAGTGCTAACCCCCGCGGGATCTCAGATACGCAGTATTTT	CSANPRGISDTQYF
-	TRBV3-1	-	TRBJ1-4	TGTGCCAGCACGCAGGAAGAATCGGGAGAAAAACTGTTTTTT	CASTQEESGEKLFF
TRBD1	TRBV30	-	TRBJ1-5	TGTGCCTGGAGTGGCGGGACAGGCAATCAGCCCCAGCATTTT	CAWSGGTGNQPQHF
-	TRBV6-5	-	TRBJ1-1	TGTGCCAGCAGTTACTCGGCCGGCACTGAAGCTTTCTTT	CASSYSAGTEAFF
-	TRBV6-6	once	TRBJ1-2	TGTGCCAGCACACAGTTCTATGGCTACACCTTC	CASTQFYGYTF
-	TRBV15	-	TRBJ2-7	TGTGCCACCAGGGAGGGGCGAGCGTACGAGCAGTACTTC	CATREGRAYEQYF
TRBD1	TRBV20-1	-	TRBJ1-1	TGCAGTGCTACCCCAGGGGGCTGGGGACAGAACACTGAAGCTTTCTTT	CSATPGGWGQNTEAFF
TRBD2	TRBV15	-	TRBJ2-5	TGTGCCACCAGCAGATACGCCGACCTAGCGGGGGGACCGGGAGAGACCCAGTACTTC	CATSRYADLAGGPGETQYF